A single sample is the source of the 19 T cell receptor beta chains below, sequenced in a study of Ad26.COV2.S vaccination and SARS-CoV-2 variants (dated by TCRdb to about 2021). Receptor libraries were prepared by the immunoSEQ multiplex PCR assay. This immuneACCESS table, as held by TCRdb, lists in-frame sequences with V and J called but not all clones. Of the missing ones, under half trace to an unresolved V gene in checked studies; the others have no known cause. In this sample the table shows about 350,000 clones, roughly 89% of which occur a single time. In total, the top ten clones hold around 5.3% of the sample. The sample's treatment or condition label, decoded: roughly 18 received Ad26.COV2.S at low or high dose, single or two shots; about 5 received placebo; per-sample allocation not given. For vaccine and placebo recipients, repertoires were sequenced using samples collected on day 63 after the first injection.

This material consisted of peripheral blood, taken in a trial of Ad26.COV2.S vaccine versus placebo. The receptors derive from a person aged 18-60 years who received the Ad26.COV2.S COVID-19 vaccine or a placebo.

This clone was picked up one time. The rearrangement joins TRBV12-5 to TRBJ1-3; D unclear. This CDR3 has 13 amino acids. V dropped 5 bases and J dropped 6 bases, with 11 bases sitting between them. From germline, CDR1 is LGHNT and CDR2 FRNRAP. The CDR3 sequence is CASGPRFENTIYF. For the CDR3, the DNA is TGTGCTAGTGGTCCACGTTTTGAAAACACCATATATTTT.

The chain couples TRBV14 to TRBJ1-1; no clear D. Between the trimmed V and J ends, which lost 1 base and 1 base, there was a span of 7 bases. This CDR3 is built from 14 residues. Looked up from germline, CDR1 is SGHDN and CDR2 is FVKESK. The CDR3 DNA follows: TGTGCCAGCAGCCAAGTCGTAGGGAACACTGAAGCTTTCTTT. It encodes CASSQVVGNTEAFF.

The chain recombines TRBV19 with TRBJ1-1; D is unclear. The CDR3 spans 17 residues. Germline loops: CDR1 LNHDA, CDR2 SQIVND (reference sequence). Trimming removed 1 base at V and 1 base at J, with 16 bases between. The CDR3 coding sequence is TGTGCCAGTAGTATAGTTTTTGGTTCCTCTGGGAACACTGAAGCTTTCTTT. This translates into CASSIVFGSSGNTEAFF.

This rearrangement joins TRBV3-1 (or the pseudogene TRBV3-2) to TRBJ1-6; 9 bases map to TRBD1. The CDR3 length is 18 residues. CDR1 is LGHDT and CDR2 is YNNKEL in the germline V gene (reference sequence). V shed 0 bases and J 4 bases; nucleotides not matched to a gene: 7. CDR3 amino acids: CASSQEPGQGTYNSPLHF. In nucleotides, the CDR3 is TGTGCCAGCAGCCAAGAACCGGGACAGGGAACGTATAATTCACCCCTCCACTTT.

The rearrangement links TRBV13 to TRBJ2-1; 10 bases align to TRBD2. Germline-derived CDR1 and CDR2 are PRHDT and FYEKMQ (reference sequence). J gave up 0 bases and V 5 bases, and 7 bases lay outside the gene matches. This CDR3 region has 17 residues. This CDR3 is CASSIWLAGDSYNEQFF. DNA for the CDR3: TGTGCCAGCAGCATATGGCTAGCGGGGGACTCCTACAATGAGCAGTTCTTC.

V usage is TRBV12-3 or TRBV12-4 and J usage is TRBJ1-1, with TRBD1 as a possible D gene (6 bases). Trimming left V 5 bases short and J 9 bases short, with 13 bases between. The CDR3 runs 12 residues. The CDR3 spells CASSLQGSQAFF. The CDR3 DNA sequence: TGTGCCAGCAGTCTACAGGGTTCTCAAGCTTTCTTT.

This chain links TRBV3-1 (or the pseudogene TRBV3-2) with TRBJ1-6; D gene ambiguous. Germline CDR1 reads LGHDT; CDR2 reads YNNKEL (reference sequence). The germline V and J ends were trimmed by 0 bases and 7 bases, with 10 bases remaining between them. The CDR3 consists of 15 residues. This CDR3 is CASSQDEDWNSPLHF. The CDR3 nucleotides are TGTGCCAGCAGCCAAGATGAGGATTGGAATTCACCCCTCCACTTT.

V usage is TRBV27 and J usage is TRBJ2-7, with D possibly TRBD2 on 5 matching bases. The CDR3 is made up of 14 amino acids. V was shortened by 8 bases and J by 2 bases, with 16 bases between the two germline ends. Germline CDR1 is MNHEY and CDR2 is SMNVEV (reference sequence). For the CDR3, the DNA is TGTGCCAGCCACCCCACGGGGAGTCCCTACGAGCAGTACTTC. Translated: CASHPTGSPYEQYF.

This CDR3 reads CASSLRGATDTQYF. The CDR3 DNA reads as TGTGCCAGCAGCTTAAGGGGAGCCACAGATACGCAGTATTTT. The rearrangement joins TRBV7-9 to TRBJ2-3; possibly TRBD1 or TRBD2 for D (5 bases each). V gave up 2 bases and J gave up 2 bases, with 8 bases separating them. In germline, CDR1 is SEHNR, CDR2 FQNEAQ (reference sequence). The CDR3 runs to 14 residues.

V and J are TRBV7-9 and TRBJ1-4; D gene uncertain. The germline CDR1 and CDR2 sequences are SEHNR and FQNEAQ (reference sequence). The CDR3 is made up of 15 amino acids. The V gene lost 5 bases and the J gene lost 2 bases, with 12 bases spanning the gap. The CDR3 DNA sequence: TGTGCCAGCAGCACCGGAGGTGCCACTAATGAAAAACTGTTTTTT. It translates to CASSTGGATNEKLFF.

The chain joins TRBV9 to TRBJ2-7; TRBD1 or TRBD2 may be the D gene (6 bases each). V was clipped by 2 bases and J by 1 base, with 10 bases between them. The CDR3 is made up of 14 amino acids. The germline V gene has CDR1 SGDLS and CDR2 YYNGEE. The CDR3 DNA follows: TGTGCCAGCAGCGTGGAGGGGGGATCCTACGAGCAGTACTTC. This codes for CASSVEGGSYEQYF.

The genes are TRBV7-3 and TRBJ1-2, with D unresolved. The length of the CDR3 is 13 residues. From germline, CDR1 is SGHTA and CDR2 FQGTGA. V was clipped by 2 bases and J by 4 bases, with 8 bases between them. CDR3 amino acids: CASSLSFGYGYTF. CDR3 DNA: TGTGCCAGCAGCTTATCGTTTGGCTATGGCTACACCTTC.

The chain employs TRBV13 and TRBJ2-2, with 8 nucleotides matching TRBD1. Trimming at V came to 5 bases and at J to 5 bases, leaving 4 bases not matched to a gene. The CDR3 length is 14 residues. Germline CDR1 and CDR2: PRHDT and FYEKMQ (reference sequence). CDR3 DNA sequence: TGTGCCAGCAGCGCGCGGACAGGGACCGGGGAGCTGTTTTTT. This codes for CASSARTGTGELFF. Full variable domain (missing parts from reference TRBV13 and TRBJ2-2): AAGVIQSPRHLIKEKRETATLKCYPIPRHDTVYWYQQGPGQDPQFLISFYEKMQSDKGSIPDRFSAQQFSDYHSELNMSSLELGDSALYFCASSARTGTGELFFGEGSRLTVL.

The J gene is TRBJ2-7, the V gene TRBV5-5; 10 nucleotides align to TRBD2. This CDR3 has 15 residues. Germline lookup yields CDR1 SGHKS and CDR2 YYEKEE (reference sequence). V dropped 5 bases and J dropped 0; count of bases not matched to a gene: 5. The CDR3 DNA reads TGTGCCAGCAGAATGCTAGCGGGGGACTCCTACGAGCAGTACTTC. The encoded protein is CASRMLAGDSYEQYF.

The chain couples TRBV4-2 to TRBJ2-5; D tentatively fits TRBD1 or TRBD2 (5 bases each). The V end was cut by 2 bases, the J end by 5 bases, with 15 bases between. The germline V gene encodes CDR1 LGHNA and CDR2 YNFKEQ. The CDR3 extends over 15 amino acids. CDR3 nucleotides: TGTGCCAGCAGCCAAAGGGGCAGCCCGGGGGAGACCCAGTACTTC. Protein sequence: CASSQRGSPGETQYF.

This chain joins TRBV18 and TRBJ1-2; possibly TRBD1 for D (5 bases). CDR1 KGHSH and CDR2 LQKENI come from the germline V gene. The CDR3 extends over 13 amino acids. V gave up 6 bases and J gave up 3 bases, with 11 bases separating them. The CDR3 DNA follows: TGTGCCAGCTCCCCAGCGACAGACTATGGCTACACCTTC. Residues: CASSPATDYGYTF.

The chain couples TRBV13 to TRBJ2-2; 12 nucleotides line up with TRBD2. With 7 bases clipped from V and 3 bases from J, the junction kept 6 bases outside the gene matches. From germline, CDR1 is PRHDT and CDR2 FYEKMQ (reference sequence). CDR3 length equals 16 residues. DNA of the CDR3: TGTGCCAGCACGGCTAGCGGGGGGGCCGACACCGGGGAGCTGTTTTTT. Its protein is CASTASGGADTGELFF.

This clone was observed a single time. DNA for the CDR3: TGTGCCAGCAGCCAGACAGGGGGCAATGAGCAGTTCTTC. Protein sequence: CASSQTGGNEQFF. The chain links TRBV11-1 to TRBJ2-1; 9 bases match TRBD1. This CDR3 has 13 residues. Germline CDR1 is SGHAT and CDR2 is FQDESV (reference sequence). V lost 5 bases to trimming and J lost 6 bases; unmatched junction nucleotides: 2.

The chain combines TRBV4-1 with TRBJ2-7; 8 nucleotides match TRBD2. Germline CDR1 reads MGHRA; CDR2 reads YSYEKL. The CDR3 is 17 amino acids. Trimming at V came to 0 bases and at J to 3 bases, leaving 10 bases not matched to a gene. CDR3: CASSQDFWKAGVYEQYF. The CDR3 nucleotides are TGCGCCAGCAGCCAAGATTTTTGGAAAGCGGGAGTCTACGAGCAGTACTTC.